These T cell receptor beta chains were read from a single sample in a study of PD-L1 blockade in urothelial cancer. Generated by immunoSEQ multiplex PCR, the TCRdb table keeps only in-frame clones and is missing some. Seen here are 70,000 to 95,000 clones, roughly 90% observed once, and the top ten hold over 0.95%. Source: PBMCs, taken around atezolizumab (anti-PD-L1) treatment. Every receptor here comes from a woman aged 80 or over with urothelial cancer. Each CDR3 is given with its conserved first and last residue. Each record gives: J gene, clone size, V gene, D gene, CDR3 protein, CDR3 DNA. The D gene is left open where the match is weak. Clone size, where shown, is once, few, many, or a class for clones that have expanded.

j_gene: TRBJ2-7; abundance: -; v_gene: TRBV2; d_gene: -; CDR3aa: CASSEQGYEQYF; CDR3nt: TGTGCCAGCAGTGAACAGGGCTACGAGCAGTACTTC
j_gene: TRBJ1-3; abundance: -; v_gene: TRBV6-1; d_gene: TRBD1; CDR3aa: CASSTGAPGNTIYF; CDR3nt: TGTGCCAGCAGTACAGGGGCCCCTGGAAACACCATATATTTT
j_gene: TRBJ2-1; abundance: -; v_gene: TRBV19; d_gene: -; CDR3aa: CASIRPGLYNEQFF; CDR3nt: TGTGCCAGTATCCGGCCAGGGCTTTACAATGAGCAGTTCTTC
j_gene: TRBJ1-1; abundance: -; v_gene: TRBV7-3; d_gene: TRBD1; CDR3aa: CASSPQGGTEAFF; CDR3nt: TGTGCCAGCAGCCCTCAGGGGGGCACTGAAGCTTTCTTT
j_gene: TRBJ2-1; abundance: -; v_gene: TRBV18; d_gene: TRBD2; CDR3aa: CASSPGSGTSYNEQFF; CDR3nt: TGTGCCAGCTCACCAGGTAGCGGGACCTCCTACAATGAGCAGTTCTTC
j_gene: TRBJ1-3; abundance: -; v_gene: TRBV7-9; d_gene: -; CDR3aa: CASSSTGNTIYF; CDR3nt: TGTGCCAGCAGCTCGACAGGAAACACCATATATTTT
j_gene: TRBJ2-5; abundance: -; v_gene: TRBV5-1; d_gene: -; CDR3aa: CASSLQGRETQYF; CDR3nt: TGCGCCAGCAGCTTGCAGGGGCGGGAGACCCAGTACTTC
j_gene: TRBJ2-5; abundance: -; v_gene: TRBV5-1; d_gene: -; CDR3aa: CASFGGSGTGETQYF; CDR3nt: TGCGCCAGCTTCGGGGGTAGCGGCACCGGGGAGACCCAGTACTTC
j_gene: TRBJ2-1; abundance: -; v_gene: TRBV5-1; d_gene: -; CDR3aa: CASSLTTGDSYNEQFF; CDR3nt: TGCGCCAGCAGCCTCACGACAGGAGATTCCTACAATGAGCAGTTCTTC
j_gene: TRBJ2-5; abundance: -; v_gene: TRBV9; d_gene: -; CDR3aa: CASSVLSLPETQYF; CDR3nt: TGTGCCAGCAGCGTACTCAGTCTCCCAGAGACCCAGTACTTC
j_gene: TRBJ2-7; abundance: -; v_gene: TRBV5-1; d_gene: TRBD1; CDR3aa: CASSLRDRVGEQYF; CDR3nt: TGCGCCAGCAGCCTCCGGGACAGGGTCGGCGAGCAGTACTTC
j_gene: TRBJ1-5; abundance: -; v_gene: TRBV30; d_gene: -; CDR3aa: CAWGVGRGEPQHF; CDR3nt: TGTGCCTGGGGGGTAGGGAGAGGAGAGCCCCAGCATTTT
j_gene: TRBJ2-7; abundance: -; v_gene: TRBV19; d_gene: TRBD1; CDR3aa: CASGRTGGIYEQYF; CDR3nt: TGTGCCAGTGGACGGACAGGGGGGATATACGAGCAGTACTTC
j_gene: TRBJ1-5; abundance: -; v_gene: TRBV28; d_gene: -; CDR3aa: CASSLRQTARPQHF; CDR3nt: TGTGCCAGCAGTTTGCGACAGACCGCTCGGCCCCAGCATTTT
j_gene: TRBJ2-2; abundance: -; v_gene: TRBV7-8; d_gene: -; CDR3aa: CASSPTGTGELFF; CDR3nt: TGTGCCAGCAGCCCTACAGGGACCGGGGAGCTGTTTTTT
j_gene: TRBJ1-1; abundance: -; v_gene: TRBV13; d_gene: -; CDR3aa: CASSLRPGNGENTEAFF; CDR3nt: TGTGCCAGCAGCTTACGGCCGGGGAACGGGGAAAACACTGAAGCTTTCTTT
j_gene: TRBJ1-4; abundance: -; v_gene: TRBV11-2; d_gene: TRBD1; CDR3aa: CASSLTGVNEKLFF; CDR3nt: TGTGCCAGCAGCCTAACAGGGGTGAATGAAAAACTGTTTTTT
j_gene: TRBJ2-3; abundance: once; v_gene: TRBV6-1; d_gene: -; CDR3aa: CASSEDGLASTDTQYF; CDR3nt: TGTGCCAGCAGTGAAGATGGCCTTGCTAGCACAGATACGCAGTATTTT
j_gene: TRBJ2-5; abundance: -; v_gene: TRBV28; d_gene: -; CDR3aa: CATAQETQYF; CDR3nt: TGTGCCACCGCCCAGGAGACCCAGTACTTC
j_gene: TRBJ2-7; abundance: -; v_gene: TRBV19; d_gene: TRBD2; CDR3aa: CASSIIFGGVEQYF; CDR3nt: TGTGCCAGTAGTATAATTTTCGGGGGGGTGGAGCAGTACTTC
j_gene: TRBJ2-3; abundance: -; v_gene: TRBV5-4; d_gene: TRBD2; CDR3aa: CASSFPSGRSADTQYF; CDR3nt: TGTGCCAGCAGCTTTCCTAGCGGGAGGTCCGCAGATACGCAGTATTTT
j_gene: TRBJ2-1; abundance: few; v_gene: TRBV5-1; d_gene: TRBD2; CDR3aa: CASSLFGGRASDDEQFF; CDR3nt: TGCGCCAGCAGCTTGTTTGGCGGGAGGGCATCCGACGATGAGCAGTTCTTC
j_gene: TRBJ1-5; abundance: -; v_gene: TRBV30; d_gene: -; CDR3aa: CAWSPGRDQPQHF; CDR3nt: TGTGCCTGGAGTCCCGGGAGAGACCAGCCCCAGCATTTT
j_gene: TRBJ1-4; abundance: once; v_gene: TRBV19; d_gene: TRBD1; CDR3aa: CASSTRDRGEKLFF; CDR3nt: TGTGCCAGTAGTACCCGGGACAGGGGTGAAAAACTGTTTTTT
j_gene: TRBJ2-7; abundance: -; v_gene: TRBV10-3; d_gene: -; CDR3aa: CAISEPGTRLEQYF; CDR3nt: TGTGCCATCAGTGAGCCAGGGACTCGACTTGAGCAGTACTTC
j_gene: TRBJ1-1; abundance: -; v_gene: TRBV30; d_gene: TRBD1; CDR3aa: CAWSVSGQGITAFF; CDR3nt: TGTGCCTGGAGTGTCTCGGGACAGGGGATTACTGCTTTCTTT
j_gene: TRBJ1-1; abundance: -; v_gene: TRBV7-3; d_gene: -; CDR3aa: CASSSQGFTEAFF; CDR3nt: TGTGCCAGCAGCTCCCAGGGTTTCACTGAAGCTTTCTTT
j_gene: TRBJ2-4; abundance: -; v_gene: TRBV19; d_gene: -; CDR3aa: CASQPQGTAKNIQYF; CDR3nt: TGTGCCAGTCAGCCTCAGGGGACAGCCAAAAACATTCAGTACTTC
j_gene: TRBJ1-4; abundance: few; v_gene: TRBV11-2; d_gene: -; CDR3aa: CASSLARKGGEKLFF; CDR3nt: TGTGCCAGCAGCTTAGCCCGTAAAGGGGGAGAAAAACTGTTTTTT
j_gene: TRBJ2-1; abundance: -; v_gene: TRBV9; d_gene: TRBD1; CDR3aa: CASSILDRADNEQFF; CDR3nt: TGTGCCAGCAGCATCCTAGACAGGGCAGACAATGAGCAGTTCTTC
j_gene: TRBJ2-7; abundance: -; v_gene: TRBV14; d_gene: -; CDR3aa: CASSQAEIKRPEQYF; CDR3nt: TGTGCCAGCAGCCAAGCCGAGATCAAACGCCCCGAGCAGTACTTC
j_gene: TRBJ1-2; abundance: -; v_gene: TRBV9; d_gene: TRBD1; CDR3aa: CASSVGGQDGRGYTF; CDR3nt: TGTGCCAGCAGCGTAGGGGGACAGGACGGACGTGGCTACACCTTC
j_gene: TRBJ2-5; abundance: -; v_gene: TRBV18; d_gene: TRBD1; CDR3aa: CASSPTGVPGETQYF; CDR3nt: TGTGCCAGCTCACCTACAGGGGTACCAGGGGAGACCCAGTACTTC
j_gene: TRBJ2-7; abundance: -; v_gene: TRBV7-9; d_gene: TRBD1; CDR3aa: CASSRPGTGLYEQYF; CDR3nt: TGTGCCAGCAGCCGTCCCGGGACAGGGTTGTACGAGCAGTACTTC
j_gene: TRBJ2-1; abundance: -; v_gene: TRBV4-1; d_gene: TRBD2; CDR3aa: CASSHIAGHTYNEQFF; CDR3nt: TGCGCCAGCAGCCACATAGCGGGTCATACCTACAATGAGCAGTTCTTC
j_gene: TRBJ1-5; abundance: -; v_gene: TRBV30; d_gene: TRBD1; CDR3aa: CAYSGQGSQPQHF; CDR3nt: TGTGCCTACTCCGGACAGGGGAGTCAGCCCCAGCATTTT
j_gene: TRBJ1-1; abundance: -; v_gene: TRBV10-3; d_gene: -; CDR3aa: CAIRTGAEPNTEAFF; CDR3nt: TGTGCCATCAGGACCGGTGCGGAACCGAACACTGAAGCTTTCTTT
j_gene: TRBJ1-2; abundance: -; v_gene: TRBV28; d_gene: TRBD1; CDR3aa: CASSSSSGTGWSGYTF; CDR3nt: TGTGCCAGCAGCTCATCCTCCGGGACAGGGTGGAGTGGCTACACCTTC
j_gene: TRBJ1-3; abundance: once; v_gene: TRBV2; d_gene: -; CDR3aa: CASSITGTTGNTIYF; CDR3nt: TGTGCCAGCAGTATTACCGGGACAACAGGAAACACCATATATTTT
j_gene: TRBJ2-5; abundance: -; v_gene: TRBV30; d_gene: -; CDR3aa: CAWSVVVQETQYF; CDR3nt: TGTGCCTGGAGTGTAGTAGTCCAAGAGACCCAGTACTTC
j_gene: TRBJ1-3; abundance: -; v_gene: TRBV15; d_gene: -; CDR3aa: CATSLETGGGNTIYF; CDR3nt: TGTGCCACCAGCCTTGAGACAGGCGGGGGAAACACCATATATTTT
j_gene: TRBJ2-1; abundance: -; v_gene: TRBV19; d_gene: TRBD2; CDR3aa: CASTNKLAGGSDQFF; CDR3nt: TGTGCCAGTACTAATAAGCTAGCGGGAGGAAGTGATCAGTTCTTC
j_gene: TRBJ1-2; abundance: -; v_gene: TRBV28; d_gene: -; CDR3aa: CASSPPGGNYGYTF; CDR3nt: TGTGCCAGCAGCCCCCCCGGCGGGAACTATGGCTACACCTTC
j_gene: TRBJ2-7; abundance: -; v_gene: TRBV6-5; d_gene: TRBD1; CDR3aa: CASRSNRGEYF; CDR3nt: TGTGCCAGCAGATCGAACAGGGGGGAGTACTTC
j_gene: TRBJ2-5; abundance: -; v_gene: TRBV5-4; d_gene: TRBD2; CDR3aa: CASSFWTSGGGTQYF; CDR3nt: TGTGCCAGCAGCTTCTGGACTAGCGGGGGGGGGACCCAGTACTTC
j_gene: TRBJ1-2; abundance: few; v_gene: TRBV7-9; d_gene: -; CDR3aa: CASSLASAGFGNGYTF; CDR3nt: TGTGCCAGCAGCTTAGCGTCGGCAGGGTTTGGTAATGGCTACACCTTC
j_gene: TRBJ2-7; abundance: once; v_gene: TRBV30; d_gene: TRBD1; CDR3aa: CAWSIRTGSYEQYF; CDR3nt: TGTGCCTGGAGTATAAGGACAGGGTCCTACGAGCAGTACTTC
j_gene: TRBJ2-7; abundance: -; v_gene: TRBV6-5; d_gene: -; CDR3aa: CASSSPRLSYEQYF; CDR3nt: TGTGCCAGCAGTTCCCCTAGGCTCTCCTACGAGCAGTACTTC
j_gene: TRBJ2-5; abundance: -; v_gene: TRBV5-4; d_gene: -; CDR3aa: CASSLGRAETQYF; CDR3nt: TGTGCCAGCAGCTTGGGCCGAGCGGAGACCCAGTACTTC
j_gene: TRBJ2-6; abundance: -; v_gene: TRBV7-9; d_gene: -; CDR3aa: CASSLESVAGANVLTF; CDR3nt: TGTGCCAGCAGCTTAGAGTCGGTTGCCGGGGCCAACGTCCTGACTTTC
j_gene: TRBJ2-1; abundance: -; v_gene: TRBV25-1; d_gene: TRBD2; CDR3aa: CASSPTSGRKNEQFF; CDR3nt: TGTGCCAGCAGTCCTACTAGCGGGAGGAAGAATGAGCAGTTCTTC
j_gene: TRBJ2-7; abundance: -; v_gene: TRBV7-8; d_gene: TRBD2; CDR3aa: CASSASAGLLNEQYF; CDR3nt: TGTGCCAGCAGCGCTTCAGCGGGACTACTCAATGAGCAGTACTTC
j_gene: TRBJ2-1; abundance: -; v_gene: TRBV9; d_gene: TRBD2; CDR3aa: CASSVAPTSGSNEQFF; CDR3nt: TGTGCCAGCAGCGTAGCTCCGACTAGCGGGAGCAATGAGCAGTTCTTC
j_gene: TRBJ2-2; abundance: -; v_gene: TRBV5-5; d_gene: -; CDR3aa: CASSLDSLSTGELFF; CDR3nt: TGTGCCAGCAGCTTAGACAGCCTTTCTACCGGGGAGCTGTTTTTT
j_gene: TRBJ1-1; abundance: few; v_gene: TRBV21-1; d_gene: -; CDR3aa: CASSKGAGRTEAFF; CDR3nt: TGTGCCAGCAGCAAAGGTGCTGGGAGGACTGAAGCTTTCTTT